The 26 T cell receptor beta chains below were found in one sample sequenced in a study of control samples from healthy donors and cancer patients. The repertoire was sequenced with immunoSEQ multiplex PCR; TCRdb's copy has only in-frame clones and lacks some. The sample shows about 75,000 clones, 90% to 95% of them seen only once. Specimen: blood. The receptors were gathered from a woman aged 40 to 50 in good health.

The chain links TRBV7-9 to TRBJ1-2; D remains ambiguous. The CDR3 contains 13 residues. The germline CDR1 and CDR2 sequences are SEHNR and FQNEAQ (reference sequence). Trimming took 3 bases from V and 6 from J, leaving 11 bases between them. CDR3 in amino acids: CASSLVLWDGYTF. In DNA, the CDR3 is TGTGCCAGCAGCTTGGTTTTGTGGGATGGCTACACCTTC.

The V and J genes are TRBV27 and TRBJ1-1; D call uncertain. V was trimmed by 4 bases and J by 1 base, leaving 16 bases between them. Germline loops: CDR1 MNHEY, CDR2 SMNVEV (reference sequence). The CDR3 sequence is 16 residues long. For the CDR3, the DNA is TGTGCCAGCAGTTCTTTATTAGTTCGTAAGAACACTGAAGCTTTCTTT. Its protein product is CASSSLLVRKNTEAFF.

This clone was seen only once. The gene calls are TRBV7-9 and TRBJ2-5; 11 nucleotides match TRBD1. This CDR3 spans 18 amino acids. With V trimmed by 0 bases and J by 2 bases, 8 bases remained unmatched. Germline-derived CDR1 and CDR2 are SEHNR and FQNEAQ (reference sequence). The DNA of the CDR3 is TGTGCCAGCAGCTTAGCCGGGACAGGGGGGCCTACACAAGAGACCCAGTACTTC. Translated: CASSLAGTGGPTQETQYF.

The rearrangement joins TRBV7-2 to TRBJ2-7; 8 bases are a match to TRBD2. Germline lookup yields CDR1 SGHTA and CDR2 FQGNSA. The junction had 14 bases not matched to a gene; V was cut back by 2 bases and J by 2 bases. The CDR3 length is 18 residues. The CDR3 DNA sequence: TGTGCCAGCAGCTTAAATCGGGGGGGGCGGTTCCTTACCTACGAGCAGTACTTC. Protein product: CASSLNRGGRFLTYEQYF. Full variable domain (rest looked up from reference TRBV7-2 and TRBJ2-7): GAGVSQSPSNKVTEKGKDVELRCDPISGHTALYWYRQSLGQGLEFLIYFQGNSAPDKSGLPSDRFSAERTGGSVSTLTIQRTQQEDSAVYLCASSLNRGGRFLTYEQYFGPGTRLTVT.

This sequence joins TRBV5-1 and TRBJ2-7, with 10 positions matching TRBD2. The J segment lost 2 bases and the V segment lost 3 bases, leaving 11 bases of the junction unmatched. This CDR3 comprises 17 residues. From germline, CDR1 is SGHRS and CDR2 YFSETQ. The CDR3 coding sequence is TGCGCCAGCAGCTACGGGACTAGCGCCCTTCTCCCCTACGAGCAGTACTTC. Its translation is CASSYGTSALLPYEQYF.

V is TRBV5-1 and J is TRBJ2-6; no clear D gene. The germline gives CDR1 SGHRS, CDR2 YFSETQ. V was shortened by 4 bases and J by 4 bases, with 9 bases between the two germline ends. The CDR3 totals 14 residues. This CDR3 is CASSPPGGANVLTF. CDR3 DNA: TGCGCCAGCAGCCCCCCCGGCGGGGCCAACGTCCTGACTTTC.

The rearrangement links TRBV2 to TRBJ1-5; D remains ambiguous. V shed 10 bases and J shed 0 bases, with 13 bases lying between them. Looked up from germline, CDR1 is SNHLY and CDR2 is FYNNEI. This CDR3 contains 14 residues. The CDR3 sequence is CATKDKPSNQPQHF. The CDR3 nucleotides read TGTGCCACCAAAGACAAACCTAGCAATCAGCCCCAGCATTTT.

This chain connects TRBV29-1 to TRBJ2-7; D gene uncertain. CDR3 length equals 12 residues. Germline V gene lookup returns CDR1 SQVTM and CDR2 ANQGSEA. The V end was cut by 4 bases, the J end by 2 bases, with 9 bases between. CDR3 in DNA: TGCAGCGTTGGAACTACCGCCTACGAGCAGTACTTC. It translates to CSVGTTAYEQYF.

For the CDR3, the DNA is TGTGCCTGGAGACGACAGATTAATTCACCCCTCCACTTT. It translates to CAWRRQINSPLHF. V usage is TRBV30 and J usage is TRBJ1-6, with D perhaps matching TRBD1 (5 bases). V was cut by 3 bases and J by 6 bases, with 9 bases left in between. Germline CDR1 GTSNPN, CDR2 SVGIG (reference sequence). This CDR3 is built from 13 residues.

The gene calls are TRBV6-5 and TRBJ1-1; D is unresolved. Germline-derived CDR1 and CDR2 are MNHEY and SVGAGI. This CDR3 comprises 11 residues. Trimming removed 9 bases at V and 3 bases at J, with 8 bases between. The CDR3 is CASRPYTEAFF. CDR3 nucleotides: TGTGCCAGTCGCCCGTACACTGAAGCTTTCTTT.

The chain couples TRBV12-3 or TRBV12-4 to TRBJ2-1; D gene uncertain. Trimming removed 0 bases from V and 6 bases from J, with 3 bases in between. The CDR3 is made up of 12 amino acids. The CDR3 loop reads CASSLALNEQFF. Here the CDR3 DNA reads TGTGCCAGCAGTTTAGCACTCAATGAGCAGTTCTTC.

This chain uses TRBV6-5 with TRBJ2-2, with D maybe TRBD1 (7 bases). This CDR3 spans 15 amino acids. Germline CDR1 and CDR2: MNHEY and SVGAGI. The V end was cut by 0 bases, the J end by 4 bases, with 9 bases between. The CDR3 protein is CASSYSQGGTGELFF. The DNA of the CDR3 is TGTGCCAGCAGTTACTCCCAGGGGGGCACCGGGGAGCTGTTTTTT.

This chain connects TRBV28 to TRBJ2-4, with 10 bases matching TRBD1. The CDR3 covers 18 residues. V lost 3 bases to trimming and J lost 1 base; unmatched junction nucleotides: 9. The germline gives CDR1 MDHEN, CDR2 SYDVKM. The DNA for the CDR3 is TGTGCCAGCAGTTTGTCCCGACAGGGGGCTTTGGCCAAAAACATTCAGTACTTC. It is translated as CASSLSRQGALAKNIQYF.

CDR3 sequence: CASSQADRGDTGELFF. In DNA form, the CDR3 reads TGTGCCAGCAGCCAAGCCGACAGGGGGGACACCGGGGAGCTGTTTTTT. This chain uses TRBV3-1 (or the pseudogene TRBV3-2) with TRBJ2-2, with 9 bases identical to TRBD1. V gave up 1 base and J gave up 3 bases; unmatched junction bases: 3. The V gene's germline CDR1 is LGHDT and CDR2 YNNKEL (reference sequence). This CDR3 contains 16 residues.

The chain combines TRBV18 with TRBJ2-7, with 10 bases aligning to TRBD1. This CDR3 comprises 15 residues. V lost 3 bases, J lost 6 bases, and 8 bases stayed unmatched. In germline, CDR1 is KGHSH, CDR2 LQKENI. CDR3 coding DNA: TGTGCCAGCTCACCCCCGGCGACAGGGGGCTCCGAGCAGTACTTC. This sequence encodes CASSPPATGGSEQYF.

This clone was seen just once. The chain has TRBV19 and TRBJ2-1, with D perhaps TRBD1 or TRBD2 (5 bases each). The germline V gene encodes CDR1 LNHDA and CDR2 SQIVND (reference sequence). The CDR3 is 16 amino acids. Trimming took 5 bases from V and 0 from J, leaving 14 bases between them. This CDR3 is CASSRRGASSYNEQFF. The CDR3 DNA is TGTGCCAGTAGTCGCCGGGGCGCCTCCTCCTACAATGAGCAGTTCTTC.

The J gene is TRBJ1-4, the V gene TRBV20-1, with a possible D match to TRBD1 (5 bases). The CDR3 covers 15 residues. The V and J ends lost 3 bases and 4 bases respectively, with 15 bases between them. Germline V CDR1 and CDR2: DFQATT, SNEGSKA (reference sequence). CDR3 protein: CSASDPRGDNEKLFF. CDR3 sequence (DNA): TGCAGTGCTAGTGACCCAAGAGGGGATAATGAAAAACTGTTTTTT.

This chain uses TRBV24-1 with TRBJ1-2; possibly TRBD1 for D (6 bases). This CDR3 is built from 14 residues. Per the germline V gene, CDR1 is KGHDR and CDR2 is SFDVKD. V was pared by 5 bases and J by 3 bases, with 12 bases between. As DNA, the CDR3 is TGTGCCACCAGTGTAACAGGGTCCTACTATGGCTACACCTTC. This gives the protein CATSVTGSYYGYTF.

The genes are TRBV9 and TRBJ2-7; possibly TRBD1 or TRBD2 for D (5 bases each). The CDR3 has 17 residues. Germline V CDR1 and CDR2: SGDLS, YYNGEE. Trimming stripped 0 bases from V and 3 bases from J, with 19 bases between. This chain's CDR3 is CASSVEVIGTRNYEQYF. The CDR3 DNA reads TGTGCCAGCAGCGTAGAGGTGATAGGGACGAGAAACTACGAGCAGTACTTC.

The genes are TRBV2 and TRBJ2-5, with a tentative D call TRBD2 (5 bases). V was pared by 6 bases and J by 4 bases, with 9 bases between. This CDR3 contains 12 residues. Germline CDR1 is SNHLY and CDR2 is FYNNEI. The DNA for the CDR3 is TGTGCCAGCAGGCCGGGGAGAGAGACCCAGTACTTC. Its translation: CASRPGRETQYF. Drawing the rest from reference TRBV2 and TRBJ2-5, the complete variable domain is EPEVTQTPSHQVTQMGQEVILRCVPISNHLYFYWYRQILGQKVEFLVSFYNNEISEKSEIFDDQFSVERPDGSNFTLKIRSTKLEDSAMYFCASRPGRETQYFGPGTRLLVL.

This clone showed up just once. The gene calls are TRBV4-1 and TRBJ2-7; TRBD2 matches 7 bases. CDR1 MGHRA and CDR2 YSYEKL come from the germline V gene. The CDR3 covers 15 residues. V lost 1 base, J lost 3 bases, and 6 bases stayed unmatched. CDR3 sequence: CASSQGTSVSYEQYF. The CDR3 coding sequence is TGCGCCAGCAGCCAAGGAACTAGCGTAAGCTACGAGCAGTACTTC.

This clone was counted a single time. The rearrangement uses TRBV7-2 and TRBJ2-1; D ambiguous. V lost 1 base and J lost 5, with 6 bases in between. Germline assignment: CDR1 SGHTA and CDR2 FQGNSA. The CDR3 has 13 residues. In nucleotides, the CDR3 is TGTGCCAGCAGCTTAGATTGGAACAATGAGCAGTTCTTC. Encoded protein: CASSLDWNNEQFF.

The chain uses TRBV5-1 and TRBJ2-7; perhaps TRBD1 as D (5 bases). The CDR3 consists of 13 residues. The V end lost 3 bases, the J end lost 9 bases, and 16 bases lay between the germline ends. The germline gives CDR1 SGHRS, CDR2 YFSETQ. The CDR3: CASSSTQGIGQYF. CDR3 bases: TGCGCCAGCAGCTCTACTCAGGGAATCGGGCAGTACTTC.

This rearrangement joins TRBV5-5 to TRBJ1-3; D gene uncertain. Per germline, CDR1 SGHKS and CDR2 YYEKEE (reference sequence). This CDR3 contains 14 residues. The V end lost 2 bases, the J end lost 0 bases, and 6 bases lay between the germline ends. DNA for the CDR3: TGTGCCAGCAGCTTTGGGGACTCTGGAAACACCATATATTTT. This encodes CASSFGDSGNTIYF.

The chain recombines TRBV12-5 with TRBJ1-2, with D tentatively TRBD1 (6 bases). Germline CDR1 is LGHNT and CDR2 is FRNRAP. The CDR3 covers 15 residues. V gave up 4 bases and J gave up 6 bases, with 18 bases separating them. The CDR3 here is CASGYASTGWDGYTF. The CDR3, as DNA: TGTGCTAGTGGTTACGCTTCGACAGGATGGGATGGCTACACCTTC.

This rearrangement joins TRBV27 to TRBJ2-1, with 8 nucleotides matching TRBD2. This CDR3 is 17 amino acids long. Trimming at V came to 5 bases and at J to 6 bases, leaving 15 bases not matched to a gene. Germline CDR1 and CDR2: MNHEY and SMNVEV (reference sequence). CDR3 in amino acids: CASSLSIRGGTINEQFF. DNA of the CDR3: TGTGCCAGCAGTCTGTCTATACGGGGGGGTACGATCAATGAGCAGTTCTTC.